This paragraph reports one TCR beta chain. This sample was included in a study of blood T cell repertoires in COVID-19. Study-wide background: Sample material is recorded as cDNA or gDNA derived from T cells, B-cell-depleted T cells, or PBMCs.

Germline CDR1 KGHSH, CDR2 LQKENI. CDR3 length equals 15 residues. After removal of 2 bases from V and 2 bases from J, the junction contained 4 bases not matched to a gene. Per the study methods: Reference gene primer amplification yielded estimated nucleated cell counts. Profiling relied on immunoSEQ multiplex PCR, and the TCRdb table lists in-frame clones only, not all of them. That table furnishes V, J and clone size, whereas the DNA furnished D and trimming. This repertoire shows roughly 75,000 clones, less than 90% found once; its top ten account for 6.3%. This rearrangement joins TRBV18 to TRBJ2-5; 8 nucleotides agree with TRBD2. The TCR originated in an elderly man with COVID-19, enrolled during active disease. What was sequenced was peripheral blood. CDR3 sequence (DNA): TGTGCCAGCTCACCAAACCCGGGGGGGCAAGAGACCCAGTACTTC. Translation: CASSPNPGGQETQYF.